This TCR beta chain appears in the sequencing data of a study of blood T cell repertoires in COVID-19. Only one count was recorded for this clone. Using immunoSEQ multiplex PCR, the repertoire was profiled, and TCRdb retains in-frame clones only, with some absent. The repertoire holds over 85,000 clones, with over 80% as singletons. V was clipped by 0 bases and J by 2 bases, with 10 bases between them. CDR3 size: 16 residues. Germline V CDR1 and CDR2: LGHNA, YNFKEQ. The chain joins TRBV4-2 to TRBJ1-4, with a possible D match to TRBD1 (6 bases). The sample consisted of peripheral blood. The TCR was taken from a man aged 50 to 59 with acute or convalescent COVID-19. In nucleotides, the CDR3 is TGTGCCAGCAGCCAAGATTTAACAGGGACTAATGAAAAACTGTTTTTT. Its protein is CASSQDLTGTNEKLFF.